A selection of T cell receptor beta chains follows, all from one sample in a study of identifying expanded T cells in peripheral blood. Sequencing was performed with immunoSEQ multiplex PCR; in TCRdb, only in-frame clones are kept and a portion is missing. The sample carries tens of thousands of clones, about 89% recorded once. The source material was blood. These receptors were collected from a person between 18 and 70 years old in good health. Each CDR3 is given with its conserved first and last residue. Each record gives: CDR3 length, V gene, J gene, CDR3 protein.

>13|TRBV7-9|TRBJ1-3
CASSLFPGNTIYF
>15|TRBV10-3|TRBJ2-5
CAISESSKGQETQYF
>16|TRBV5-1|TRBJ2-1
CASSFGAGSSYNEQFF
>15|TRBV7-6|TRBJ2-1
CASSLGGGAYNEQFF
>14|TRBV7-8|TRBJ2-5
CASSLPGLAETQYF
>14|TRBV10-2|TRBJ2-2
CASRDIANTGELFF
>13|TRBV4-3|TRBJ2-1
CASSPGLYNEQFF
>15|TRBV27|TRBJ1-1
CASSLFFAPNTEAFF
>13|TRBV6-5|TRBJ1-1
CATSRGLNTEAFF
>13|TRBV10-1|TRBJ1-1
CASSAGLYTEAFF
>13|TRBV7-7|TRBJ1-1
CASSQGVNTEAFF
>15|TRBV7-9|TRBJ1-2
CASSLAGGASYGYTF
>15|TRBV6-5|TRBJ2-1
CASSRAGTSGVEKFF
>13|TRBV28|TRBJ1-4
CASSFSVNEKLFF
>13|TRBV29-1|TRBJ2-2
CSVQSWATGELFF
>15|TRBV4-1|TRBJ2-3
CASSLSGSPADTQYF
>16|TRBV6-1|TRBJ2-3
CASSEALRGRADTQYF
>13|TRBV19|TRBJ2-3
CASSTPRGDTQYF
>19|TRBV4-3|TRBJ1-3
CASSQYRDTGTHSGNTIYF
>15|TRBV18|TRBJ2-7
CASSPQGQGATEQYF
>13|TRBV7-2|TRBJ2-5
CASSFERQETQYF
>15|TRBV13|TRBJ1-1
CASSFRGTRNTEAFF
>18|TRBV9|TRBJ2-1
CASSVASAPSNGGNEQFF
>15|TRBV5-4|TRBJ2-7
CASSSGTGSSYEQYF
>15|TRBV5-4|TRBJ2-1
CASSLEQGVHNEQFF
>14|TRBV28|TRBJ1-5
CASKTQGAGQPQHF
>16|TRBV7-2|TRBJ1-5
CASSLVGGQGWQPQHF
>13|TRBV10-3|TRBJ2-7
CAISDPRDREQYF
>16|TRBV14|TRBJ2-3
CASSSVTGASTDTQYF